These 10 T cell receptor beta chains were all obtained from the same sample, sequenced in a study of shared clonotypes between healthy human individuals. The protocol was immunoSEQ multiplex PCR, while the TCRdb copy is restricted to in-frame clones and leaves out a portion. The table records around 1.4 million clones, approximately 98.5% of them present only once. Specimen: naive CD4+ T cells sorted from blood. As to subset: CD45RA+ positively selected. The receptors originated from a young man in good health.

V gene TRBV5-8 combines with J gene TRBJ1-4; D is possibly TRBD1 (5 bases). The V gene lost 4 bases and the J gene lost 3 bases, with 10 bases spanning the gap. Germline CDR1 SGHTS, CDR2 YDEGEE. CDR3 size: 14 residues. The DNA of the CDR3 is TGTGCCAGCAGCCAAGGGGTCGCTAATGAAAAACTGTTTTTT. Protein sequence: CASSQGVANEKLFF.

V gene TRBV5-1 combines with J gene TRBJ2-2; D is ambiguous. The CDR3 consists of 14 residues. Germline CDR1 SGHRS, CDR2 YFSETQ. V shed 7 bases and J shed 0 bases, with 10 bases lying between them. CDR3: CASGAQANTGELFF. The CDR3 DNA follows: TGCGCCAGCGGTGCGCAGGCGAACACCGGGGAGCTGTTTTTT.

The rearrangement uses TRBV2 and TRBJ2-7; unclear D gene. The CDR3 contains 13 residues. V gave up 7 bases and J gave up 2 bases, with 12 bases separating them. CDR1 is SNHLY and CDR2 is FYNNEI in the germline V gene. As DNA, the CDR3 is TGTGCCAGCAACCTCATGGCGGCCTACGAGCAGTACTTC. Amino acid sequence: CASNLMAAYEQYF.

With respect to this clone: An end of the junction does not agree with germline; a read error may underlie this. This chain links TRBV7-7 with TRBJ2-5; maybe TRBD1 (6 bases). The CDR3 has 15 residues. The germline CDR1 and CDR2 sequences are SSHAT and FNYEAQ (reference sequence). CDR3 in amino acids: CASSLAGQIQETQYF. The CDR3 DNA follows: TGTGCTAGCAGCTTAGCAGGACAGATACAAGAGACCCAGTACTTC.

The genes are TRBV11-3 and TRBJ1-5, with a tentative D call TRBD1 (5 bases). V was cut by 7 bases and J by 0 bases, with 10 bases left in between. The CDR3 runs 14 residues. Germline-derived CDR1 and CDR2 are SGHNT and YENEEA. In DNA, the CDR3 is TGTGCCAGCAAGGGGCTCGATAGCAATCAGCCCCAGCATTTT. Amino acid sequence: CASKGLDSNQPQHF.

On this clone itself: This sample includes further DNA sequences coding for the same CDR3. This chain links TRBV11-2 with TRBJ2-3, with no clear D. Germline values: CDR1 SGHAT, CDR2 FQNNGV. The CDR3 totals 12 residues. The V end was cut by 5 bases, the J end by 0 bases, with 3 bases between. CDR3 residues: CASSPSTDTQYF. DNA of the CDR3: TGTGCCAGCAGCCCGAGCACAGATACGCAGTATTTT. The full variable domain, rest sourced from reference TRBV11-2 and TRBJ2-3, is EAGVAQSPRYKIIEKRQSVAFWCNPISGHATLYWYQQILGQGPKLLIQFQNNGVVDDSQLPKDRFSAERLKGVDSTLKIQPAKLEDSAVYLCASSPSTDTQYFGPGTRLTVL.

The V and J genes are TRBV7-3 and TRBJ2-1, with D hard to call. The CDR3 is 13 amino acids. V was clipped by 5 bases and J by 7 bases, with 12 bases between them. The germline V gene has CDR1 SGHTA and CDR2 FQGTGA. Here the CDR3 DNA reads TGTGCCAGCAGCCAAGCCCGGAGTAATGAGCAGTTCTTC. It codes for CASSQARSNEQFF.

V is TRBV5-1 and J is TRBJ2-7; the match to TRBD1 covers 11 bases. Trimming removed 0 bases from V and 7 bases from J; junction bases left unmatched: 9. This CDR3 spans 16 amino acids. Germline V gene sequence: CDR1 SGHRS, CDR2 YFSETQ. The CDR3 region is CASSLAGQGDLLEQYF. As DNA, the CDR3 is TGCGCCAGCAGCTTGGCGGGACAGGGGGACCTATTGGAGCAGTACTTC.

The chain links TRBV13 to TRBJ1-1; D is undetermined. The V gene lost 3 bases and the J gene lost 1 base, with 3 bases spanning the gap. The germline V gene has CDR1 PRHDT and CDR2 FYEKMQ (reference sequence). This CDR3 region has 12 residues. Here the CDR3 DNA reads TGTGCCAGCAGCTTGAGGAACACTGAAGCTTTCTTT. This sequence encodes CASSLRNTEAFF. Complete variable domain (other parts from reference TRBV13 and TRBJ1-1): AAGVIQSPRHLIKEKRETATLKCYPIPRHDTVYWYQQGPGQDPQFLISFYEKMQSDKGSIPDRFSAQQFSDYHSELNMSSLELGDSALYFCASSLRNTEAFFGQGTRLTVV.

CDR3 sequence reads: CASSPLRVKTQYF. The CDR3 nucleotides are TGCGCCAGCAGCCCCCTCAGGGTGAAGACCCAGTACTTC. The gene calls are TRBV5-1 and TRBJ2-5; possible D gene TRBD1, 5 bases. The germline gives CDR1 SGHRS, CDR2 YFSETQ. This CDR3 spans 13 amino acids. V lost 4 bases and J lost 6, with 13 bases in between.